The 9 T cell receptor beta chains reported below all come from one sample, sequenced in a study of Graves' ophthalmopathy and Graves' hyperthyroidism. Amplification of TCR beta CDR3 regions used RNA transcripts. First-round RT-PCR used HTBI primers; second-round multiplex PCR followed. MiXCR was run by TCRdb on the multiplex PCR reads, yielding one entry per CDR3 protein. The sample includes about 13,000 distinct CDR3 sequences, 50% of them seen just once. Specimen: peripheral blood. The source of these receptors is a woman aged 25 to 45 with Graves' ophthalmopathy.

The chain has TRBV11-3 and TRBJ2-7; 10 positions agree with TRBD1. Germline trimming cut 5 bases from V and 6 bases from J; bases unmatched to any gene: 4. Per germline, CDR1 SGHNT and CDR2 YENEEA. The CDR3 is made up of 13 amino acids. As DNA, the CDR3 is TGTGCCAGCAGCCTTAGGGACAGGGGCGAGCAGTACTTC. Its protein product is CASSLRDRGEQYF.

A word on this clonotype: This sequence may be a read error, since a much larger clone differs from it by one base. The rearrangement uses TRBV7-6 and TRBJ2-3; D could derive from TRBD1 or TRBD2 (6 bases each). V was shortened by 5 bases and J by 8 bases, with 14 bases between the two germline ends. There are 13 residues in the CDR3. The germline V gene has CDR1 SGHVS and CDR2 FNYEAQ. CDR3 sequence reads: CASSLTSGATQYF. CDR3 nucleotide sequence: TGTGCCAGCAGCCTCACCTCGGGGGCTACGCAGTATTTT.

This clonotype was detected many times. The chain combines TRBV9 with TRBJ2-7; 10 bases agree with TRBD1. The CDR3 is made up of 16 amino acids. The ends lost 2 bases at V and 1 base at J; junction bases unmatched: 6. Germline assignment: CDR1 SGDLS and CDR2 YYNGEE. CDR3 protein: CASSVTPGQGSYEQYF. CDR3 nucleotides: TGTGCCAGCAGCGTGACACCGGGACAGGGGTCCTACGAGCAGTACTTC.

This chain uses TRBV6-6 with TRBJ2-7; the D gene is possibly TRBD2 (5 bases). Germline CDR1 and CDR2: MNHNY and SVGAGI (reference sequence). Between the trimmed V and J ends, which lost 7 bases and 6 bases, there was a span of 13 bases. The CDR3 is made up of 12 amino acids. The CDR3 coding sequence is TGTGCCAGCAAAACGGCGGGTGGCGAGCAGTACTTC. This codes for CASKTAGGEQYF.

By frequency in the sample, this clonotype is hyperexpanded. The chain joins TRBV6-5 to TRBJ2-5, with D perhaps TRBD1 or TRBD2 (6 bases each). This CDR3 spans 12 amino acids. From germline, CDR1 is MNHEY and CDR2 SVGAGI. V shed 5 bases and J shed 5 bases, with 9 bases lying between them. CDR3 amino acids: CASSGGPETQYF. CDR3 nucleotides: TGTGCCAGCAGTGGGGGGCCTGAGACCCAGTACTTC.

The chain employs TRBV12-3 or TRBV12-4 and TRBJ2-2; D gene unclear. Deletions cut 4 bases from V and 5 bases from J, with 11 bases between. This CDR3 region has 14 residues. The CDR3 protein is CASSSRHSTGELFF. As DNA, the CDR3 is TGTGCCAGCAGTTCCAGACACTCTACCGGGGAGCTGTTTTTT.

This clonotype is a singleton in its sample. An end of the junction does not agree with germline; a read error may underlie this. The genes are TRBV2 and TRBJ2-7; D tentatively reads TRBD1 or TRBD2 (6 bases each). Germline CDR1 is SNHLY and CDR2 is FYNNEI. The CDR3 extends over 13 amino acids. The CDR3 region is CASSSEGGYEQDF. CDR3 sequence (DNA): TGTGCCAGCAGTTCAGAGGGGGGCTACGAGCAGGACTTC.

This clonotype showed up just once. The chain couples TRBV5-1 to TRBJ2-7, with D possibly matching TRBD2 (5 bases). Germline V gives CDR1 SGHRS, CDR2 YFSETQ. This CDR3 comprises 16 residues. V was pared by 5 bases and J by 0 bases, with 18 bases between. The CDR3 is CASSPEGGQPSYEQYF. CDR3 in DNA: TGCGCCAGCAGTCCCGAAGGCGGGCAACCCTCCTACGAGCAGTACTTC.

V gene TRBV5-1 combines with J gene TRBJ1-1; 10 bases line up with TRBD1. CDR3 size: 16 residues. Germline CDR1 reads SGHRS; CDR2 reads YFSETQ. Germline trimming cut 4 bases from V and 1 base from J; bases unmatched to any gene: 7. The CDR3 loop is CASSPTGGVTNTEAFF. CDR3 nucleotides: TGCGCCAGCAGCCCGACAGGGGGCGTTACGAACACTGAAGCTTTCTTT.